Listed below are T cell receptor beta chains from one sample, sequenced in a study of blood T cell repertoires in COVID-19. The repertoire was sequenced with immunoSEQ multiplex PCR; TCRdb's copy has only in-frame clones and lacks some. The table has 70,000 to 100,000 clones, around 88% seen once; the top ten hold approximately 16%. The sequenced sample was peripheral blood. These TCRs come from an older woman with COVID-19, enrolled during active disease. Both conserved end residues are trimmed from each CDR3. The order of the fields is J gene, V gene, CDR3 protein.

J gene: TRBJ1-5; V gene: TRBV6-6; CDR3 protein: ASSYRGFDSNQPQH
J gene: TRBJ1-2; V gene: TRBV28; CDR3 protein: ASSRTGILNYGYT
J gene: TRBJ2-1; V gene: TRBV11-1; CDR3 protein: ASSPNRGLPNEQF
J gene: TRBJ2-3; V gene: TRBV7-3; CDR3 protein: ASSLVGLISGDIDTQY
J gene: TRBJ1-2; V gene: TRBV7-9; CDR3 protein: ASSFGGEGYT
J gene: TRBJ1-2; V gene: TRBV10-3; CDR3 protein: AISAKTQGFGYT
J gene: TRBJ1-1; V gene: TRBV9; CDR3 protein: ASSVNPGVKMNTEAF
J gene: TRBJ1-1; V gene: TRBV4-3; CDR3 protein: ASSPGGSDWAEAF
J gene: TRBJ2-3; V gene: TRBV4-1; CDR3 protein: ASSKRNGQGRKEDTQY
J gene: TRBJ1-1; V gene: TRBV6-7; CDR3 protein: ASSYSRGGVSAF
J gene: TRBJ2-4; V gene: TRBV4-1; CDR3 protein: ASRSRQGTGAKNIQY
J gene: TRBJ1-3; V gene: TRBV19; CDR3 protein: ASSMETGFTGNTIY
J gene: TRBJ2-5; V gene: TRBV15; CDR3 protein: ATSRGVERAQETQY
J gene: TRBJ1-4; V gene: TRBV5-1; CDR3 protein: ASSLVTGTGYEKLF
J gene: TRBJ2-1; V gene: TRBV7-2; CDR3 protein: ASTVLAARSEQF
J gene: TRBJ1-6; V gene: TRBV4-2; CDR3 protein: ASSQGGSSYNSPLH
J gene: TRBJ1-5; V gene: TRBV6-2/TRBV6-3; CDR3 protein: ASSWTQLGQPQH
J gene: TRBJ1-5; V gene: TRBV19; CDR3 protein: ASNPTTGGSNQPQH
J gene: TRBJ2-1; V gene: TRBV3-1/TRBV3-2; CDR3 protein: ASSPGQGLSKF
J gene: TRBJ2-7; V gene: TRBV19; CDR3 protein: ASSRPGTGWYEQY
J gene: TRBJ1-2; V gene: TRBV5-6; CDR3 protein: ASSLQGSYGYT
J gene: TRBJ2-3; V gene: TRBV27; CDR3 protein: ASSPSGGGKRTQY
J gene: TRBJ2-7; V gene: TRBV6-5; CDR3 protein: ASRTDSYEQY
J gene: TRBJ2-3; V gene: TRBV9; CDR3 protein: ASSVAAGRDTQY
J gene: TRBJ2-5; V gene: TRBV5-4; CDR3 protein: ATAEEEETQY
J gene: TRBJ1-2; V gene: TRBV18; CDR3 protein: ASSSTDSYSGYT
J gene: TRBJ1-2; V gene: TRBV6-1; CDR3 protein: ASSEIGFYGYT
J gene: TRBJ1-4; V gene: TRBV29-1; CDR3 protein: SESRGTFGEKLF
J gene: TRBJ2-7; V gene: TRBV6-2/TRBV6-3; CDR3 protein: ASSPEGDEQY
J gene: TRBJ2-2; V gene: TRBV9; CDR3 protein: ASSAQDTGELF
J gene: TRBJ2-1; V gene: TRBV24-1; CDR3 protein: ATSDFSRLDEQF
J gene: TRBJ1-2; V gene: TRBV29-1; CDR3 protein: SVGGEDYGYT
J gene: TRBJ1-2; V gene: TRBV6-5; CDR3 protein: ASGLDRSAYGYT
J gene: TRBJ2-2; V gene: TRBV12-3/TRBV12-4; CDR3 protein: ASSLRETGELF
J gene: TRBJ2-3; V gene: TRBV4-3; CDR3 protein: ASSQVRQGLDTQY